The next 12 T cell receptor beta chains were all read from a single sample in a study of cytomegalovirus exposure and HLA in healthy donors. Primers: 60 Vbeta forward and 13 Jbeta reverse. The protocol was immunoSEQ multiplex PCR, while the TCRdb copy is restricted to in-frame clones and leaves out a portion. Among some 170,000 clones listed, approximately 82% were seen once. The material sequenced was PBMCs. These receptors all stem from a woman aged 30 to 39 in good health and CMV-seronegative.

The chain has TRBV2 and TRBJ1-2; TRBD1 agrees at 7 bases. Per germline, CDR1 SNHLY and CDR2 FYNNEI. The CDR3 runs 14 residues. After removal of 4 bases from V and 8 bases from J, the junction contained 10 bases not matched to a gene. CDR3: CASSAGRGAGGYTF. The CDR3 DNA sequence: TGTGCCAGCAGTGCTGGCAGGGGGGCTGGAGGCTACACCTTC.

The CDR3 here is CASSSRTAVNEQYF. CDR3 coding DNA: TGTGCCAGCAGTTCCCGGACTGCCGTCAACGAGCAGTACTTC. The chain is built from TRBV6-5 and TRBJ2-7; D might be TRBD2 (5 bases). V dropped 4 bases and J dropped 5 bases, with 15 bases sitting between them. This CDR3 has 14 residues. The germline CDR1 and CDR2 sequences are MNHEY and SVGAGI.

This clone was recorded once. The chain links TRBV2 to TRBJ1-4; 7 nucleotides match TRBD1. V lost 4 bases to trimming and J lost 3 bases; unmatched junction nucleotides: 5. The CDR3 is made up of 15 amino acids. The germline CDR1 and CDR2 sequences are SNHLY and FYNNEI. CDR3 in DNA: TGTGCCAGCAGTGTTAGGGGGCGGTCTAATGAAAAACTGTTTTTT. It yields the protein CASSVRGRSNEKLFF.

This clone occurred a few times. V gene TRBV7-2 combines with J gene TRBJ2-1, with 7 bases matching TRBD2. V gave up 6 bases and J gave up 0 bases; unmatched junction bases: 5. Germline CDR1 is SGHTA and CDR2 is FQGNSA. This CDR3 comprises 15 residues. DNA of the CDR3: TGTGCCAGCAGGAGCGGGGCGAGCTCCTACAATGAGCAGTTCTTC. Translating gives CASRSGASSYNEQFF.

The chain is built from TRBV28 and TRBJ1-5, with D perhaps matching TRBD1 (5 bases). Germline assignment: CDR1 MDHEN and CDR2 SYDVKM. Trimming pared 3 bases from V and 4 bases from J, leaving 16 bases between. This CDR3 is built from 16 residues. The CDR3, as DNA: TGTGCCAGCAGTTTGGGGGAGGGCTATGGGAATCAGCCCCAGCATTTT. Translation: CASSLGEGYGNQPQHF. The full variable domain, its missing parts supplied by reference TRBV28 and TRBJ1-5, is DVKVTQSSRYLVKRTGEKVFLECVQDMDHENMFWYRQDPGLGLRLIYFSYDVKMKEKGDIPEGYSVSREKKERFSLILESASTNQTSMYLCASSLGEGYGNQPQHFGDGTRLSIL.

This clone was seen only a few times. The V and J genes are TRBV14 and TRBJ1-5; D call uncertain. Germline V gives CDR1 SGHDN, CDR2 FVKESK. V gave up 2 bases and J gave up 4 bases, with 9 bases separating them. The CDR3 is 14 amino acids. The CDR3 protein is CASSQPGANQPQHF. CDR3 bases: TGTGCCAGCAGCCAACCAGGCGCTAATCAGCCCCAGCATTTT.

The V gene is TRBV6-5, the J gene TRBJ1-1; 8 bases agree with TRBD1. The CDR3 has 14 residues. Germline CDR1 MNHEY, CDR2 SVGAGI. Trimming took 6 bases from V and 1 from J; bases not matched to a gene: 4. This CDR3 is CASRPGGRNTEAFF. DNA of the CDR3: TGTGCCAGCAGGCCAGGGGGCAGGAACACTGAAGCTTTCTTT.

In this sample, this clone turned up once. The CDR3 DNA is TGTGCCAGCAGCTTAGATCCCGGGAGCCACGAGCAGTACTTC. This encodes CASSLDPGSHEQYF. This sequence joins TRBV7-6 and TRBJ2-7, with D tentatively TRBD2 (6 bases). CDR1 and CDR2 from the germline V gene are SGHVS and FNYEAQ. Trimming stripped 1 base from V and 5 bases from J, with 12 bases between. The CDR3 consists of 14 residues.

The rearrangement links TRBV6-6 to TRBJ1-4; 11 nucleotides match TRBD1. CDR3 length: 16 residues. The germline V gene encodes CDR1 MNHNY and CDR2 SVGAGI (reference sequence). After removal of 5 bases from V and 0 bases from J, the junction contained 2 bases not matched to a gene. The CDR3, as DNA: TGTGCCAGCAGTCCGGGACAGGGGGCAACTAATGAAAAACTGTTTTTT. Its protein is CASSPGQGATNEKLFF.

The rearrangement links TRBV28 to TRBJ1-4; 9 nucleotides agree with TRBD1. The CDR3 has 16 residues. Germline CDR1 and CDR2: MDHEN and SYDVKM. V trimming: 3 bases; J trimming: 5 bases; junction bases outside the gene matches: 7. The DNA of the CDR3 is TGTGCCAGCAGTTTTGGGGGACAGGGTCAAAATGAAAAACTGTTTTTT. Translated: CASSFGGQGQNEKLFF.

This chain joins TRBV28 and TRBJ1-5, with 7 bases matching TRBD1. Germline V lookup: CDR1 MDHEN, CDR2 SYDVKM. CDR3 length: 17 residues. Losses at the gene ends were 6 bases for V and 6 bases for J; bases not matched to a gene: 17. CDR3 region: CASSLLEDRVPGQPQHF. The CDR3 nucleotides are TGTGCCAGCAGCCTTTTGGAAGACAGGGTCCCAGGTCAGCCCCAGCATTTT.

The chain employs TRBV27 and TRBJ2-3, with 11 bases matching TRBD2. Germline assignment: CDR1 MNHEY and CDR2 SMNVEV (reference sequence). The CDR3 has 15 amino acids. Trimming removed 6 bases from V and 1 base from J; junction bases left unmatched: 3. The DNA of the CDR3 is TGTGCCAGCAGAGGGACTAGCGGTCGCACAGATACGCAGTATTTT. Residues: CASRGTSGRTDTQYF.